The T cell receptor (beta chain) under discussion was sequenced for a study of OX40 agonist ivuxolimab in advanced cancers. Whole-study results and caveats: At 0.1 to 3.0 mg/kg and by week 6, CD4+ and CD8+ T cells in the blood had expanded clonally.

The CDR3 loop spans 13 amino acids. From germline, CDR1 is LGHNA and CDR2 YNFKEQ. Trimming took off 1 base at V and 3 bases at J, with 4 bases between the two ends. The table came from immunoSEQ multiplex PCR; TCRdb's copy has only in-frame clones and leaves some out. The table has around 100,000 clones, roughly 89% seen once; the top ten hold approximately 0.35%. This clone was counted a single time. What it binds is not known. The investigators sampled blood at baseline, at cycle 4 day 1, and at cycle 7 day 1. J is TRBJ2-1 and V is TRBV4-2; D remains ambiguous. The clonotype comes from an adult with an advanced solid tumor such as melanoma, head and neck, liver or kidney cancer. The specimen comprised CD4+ or CD8+ T cells sorted from blood, sampled in a trial of the OX40 agonist ivuxolimab. The CDR3 is CASSQAIYNEQFF. CDR3 sequence (DNA): TGTGCCAGCAGCCAAGCCATCTACAATGAGCAGTTCTTC.